The T cell receptor beta chain under discussion was sequenced for a study of blood T cell repertoires in COVID-19. Trimming cost V 3 bases and J 0 bases; bases outside gene matches: 8. CDR3 length equals 17 residues. CDR1 and CDR2 (germline): LGHNA, YSLEER. The method was immunoSEQ multiplex PCR; TCRdb's version includes in-frame clones alone and lacks a portion of them. In the table there are under 400,000 clones, 80% to 90% of which are singletons. Participant reports of clinical history set cohort assignment. The genes are TRBV4-3 and TRBJ1-3; 7 nucleotides align to TRBD1. Sequencing was performed on PBMCs or T cells enriched from blood (not recorded which). This TCR was recovered from a woman aged 40 to 55 with acute COVID-19. The CDR3 bases are TGCGCCAGCAGCCAGAAGGCGACAGGGCCCTCTGGAAACACCATATATTTT. Protein product: CASSQKATGPSGNTIYF.